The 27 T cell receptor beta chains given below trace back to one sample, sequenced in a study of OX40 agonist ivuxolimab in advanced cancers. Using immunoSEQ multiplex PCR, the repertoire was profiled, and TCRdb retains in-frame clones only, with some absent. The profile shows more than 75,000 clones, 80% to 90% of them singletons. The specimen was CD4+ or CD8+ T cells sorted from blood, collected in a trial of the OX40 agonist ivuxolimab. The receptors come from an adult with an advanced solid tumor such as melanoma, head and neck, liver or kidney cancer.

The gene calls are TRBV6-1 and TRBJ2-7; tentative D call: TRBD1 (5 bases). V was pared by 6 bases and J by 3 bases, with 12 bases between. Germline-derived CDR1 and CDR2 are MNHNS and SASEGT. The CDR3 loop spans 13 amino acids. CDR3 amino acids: CASRQAAGYEQYF. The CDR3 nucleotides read TGTGCCAGCAGACAGGCAGCAGGCTACGAGCAGTACTTC.

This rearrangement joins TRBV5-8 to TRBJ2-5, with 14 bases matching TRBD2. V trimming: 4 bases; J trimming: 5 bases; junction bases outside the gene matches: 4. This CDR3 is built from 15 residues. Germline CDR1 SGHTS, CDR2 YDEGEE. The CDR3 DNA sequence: TGTGCCAGCAGCCTGTGGACTAGCGGGAGGGAGACCCAGTACTTC. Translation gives CASSLWTSGRETQYF.

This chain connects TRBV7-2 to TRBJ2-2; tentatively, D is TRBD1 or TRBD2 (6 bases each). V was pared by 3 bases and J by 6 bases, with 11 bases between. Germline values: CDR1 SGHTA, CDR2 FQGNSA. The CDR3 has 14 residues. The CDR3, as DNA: TGTGCCAGCAGCTTTGGGGGGCGGGCCGGGGAGCTGTTTTTT. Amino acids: CASSFGGRAGELFF.

The CDR3 loop is CASSVGTQQETQYF. The CDR3 nucleotides read TGTGCCAGCAGCGTCGGGACACAACAAGAGACCCAGTACTTC. The chain has TRBV7-9 and TRBJ2-5; maybe TRBD1 (6 bases). Trimming removed 5 bases from V and 2 bases from J, with 12 bases in between. Germline values: CDR1 SEHNR, CDR2 FQNEAQ (reference sequence). This CDR3 has 14 amino acids. Full variable domain (missing parts from reference TRBV7-9 and TRBJ2-5): DTGVSQNPRHKITKRGQNVTFRCDPISEHNRLYWYRQTLGQGPEFLTYFQNEAQLEKSRLLSDRFSAERPKGSFSTLEIQRTEQGDSAMYLCASSVGTQQETQYFGPGTRLLVL.

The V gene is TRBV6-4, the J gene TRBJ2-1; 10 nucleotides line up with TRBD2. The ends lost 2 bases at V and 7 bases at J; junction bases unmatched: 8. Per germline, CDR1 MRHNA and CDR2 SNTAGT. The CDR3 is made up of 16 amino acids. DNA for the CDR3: TGTGCCAGCAGTGACAGGACTAGCGGTCCAAAGAATGAGCAGTTCTTC. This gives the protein CASSDRTSGPKNEQFF.

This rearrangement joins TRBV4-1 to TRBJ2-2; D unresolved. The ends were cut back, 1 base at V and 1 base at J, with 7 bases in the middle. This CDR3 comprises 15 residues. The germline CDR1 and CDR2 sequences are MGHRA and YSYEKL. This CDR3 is CASSQVLRNTGELFF. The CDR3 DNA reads TGCGCCAGCAGCCAAGTCTTACGGAACACCGGGGAGCTGTTTTTT.

The CDR3 DNA follows: TGTGCCAGCACCGGGACTAGCGGGAGTTCCGGGGCCAACGTCCTGACTTTC. Its protein is CASTGTSGSSGANVLTF. The chain joins TRBV28 to TRBJ2-6; TRBD2 agrees at 14 bases. The germline gives CDR1 MDHEN, CDR2 SYDVKM. The CDR3 sequence is 17 residues long. J was trimmed by 4 bases and V by 7 bases; bases with no gene match: 6.

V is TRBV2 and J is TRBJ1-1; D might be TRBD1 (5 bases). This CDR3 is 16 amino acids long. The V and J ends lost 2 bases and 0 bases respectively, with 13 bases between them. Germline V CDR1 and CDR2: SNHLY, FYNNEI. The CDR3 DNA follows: TGTGCCAGCAGTGAATCGACAGCCTCAATGAACACTGAAGCTTTCTTT. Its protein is CASSESTASMNTEAFF.

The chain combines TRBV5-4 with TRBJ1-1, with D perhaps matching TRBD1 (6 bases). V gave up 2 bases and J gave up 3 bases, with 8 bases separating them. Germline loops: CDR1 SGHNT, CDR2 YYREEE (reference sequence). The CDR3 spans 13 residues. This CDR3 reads CASSFSGDTEAFF. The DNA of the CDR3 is TGTGCCAGCAGCTTTTCAGGGGACACTGAAGCTTTCTTT.

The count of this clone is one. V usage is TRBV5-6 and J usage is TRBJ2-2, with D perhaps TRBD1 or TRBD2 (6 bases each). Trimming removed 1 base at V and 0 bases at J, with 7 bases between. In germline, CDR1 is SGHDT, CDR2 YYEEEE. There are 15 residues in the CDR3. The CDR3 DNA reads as TGTGCCAGCAGCTTGAGGGGGGCGAACACCGGGGAGCTGTTTTTT. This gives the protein CASSLRGANTGELFF. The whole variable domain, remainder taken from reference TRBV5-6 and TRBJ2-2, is DAGVTQSPTHLIKTRGQQVTLRCSPKSGHDTVSWYQQALGQGPQFIFQYYEEEERQRGNFPDRFSGHQFPNYSSELNVNALLLGDSALYLCASSLRGANTGELFFGEGSRLTVL.

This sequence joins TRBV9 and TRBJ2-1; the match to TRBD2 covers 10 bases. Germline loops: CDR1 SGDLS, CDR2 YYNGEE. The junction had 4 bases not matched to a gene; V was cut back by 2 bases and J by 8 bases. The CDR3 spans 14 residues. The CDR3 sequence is CASSVRLAGDEQFF. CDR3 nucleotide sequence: TGTGCCAGCAGCGTTAGGCTAGCGGGAGATGAGCAGTTCTTC.

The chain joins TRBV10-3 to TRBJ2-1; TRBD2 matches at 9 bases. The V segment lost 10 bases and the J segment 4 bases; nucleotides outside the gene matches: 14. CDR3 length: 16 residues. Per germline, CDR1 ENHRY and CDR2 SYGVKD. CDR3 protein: CATKRDSTSGYNEQFF. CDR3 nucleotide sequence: TGTGCCACCAAAAGAGATTCGACTAGCGGTTACAATGAGCAGTTCTTC.

CDR3 loop: CAISESTVSGNTIYF. The DNA for the CDR3 is TGTGCCATCAGTGAGTCGACGGTCTCTGGAAACACCATATATTTT. This chain uses TRBV10-3 with TRBJ1-3; the D is unclear. The CDR3 extends over 15 amino acids. V was shortened by 0 bases and J by 0 bases, with 6 bases between the two germline ends. CDR1 is ENHRY, CDR2 SYGVKD, per germline.

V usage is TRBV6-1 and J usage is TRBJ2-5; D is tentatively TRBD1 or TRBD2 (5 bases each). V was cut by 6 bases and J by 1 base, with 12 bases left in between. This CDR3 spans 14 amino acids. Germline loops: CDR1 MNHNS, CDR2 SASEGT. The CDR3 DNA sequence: TGTGCCAGCAGCTCCGGGACGGTCCAAGAGACCCAGTACTTC. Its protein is CASSSGTVQETQYF.

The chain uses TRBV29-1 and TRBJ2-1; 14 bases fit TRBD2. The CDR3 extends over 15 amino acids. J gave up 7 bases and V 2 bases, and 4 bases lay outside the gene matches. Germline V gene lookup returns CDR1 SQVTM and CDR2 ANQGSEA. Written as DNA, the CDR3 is TGCAGCGTTGAATCTCGACTAGCGGGAGGGAATGAGCAGTTCTTC. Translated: CSVESRLAGGNEQFF.

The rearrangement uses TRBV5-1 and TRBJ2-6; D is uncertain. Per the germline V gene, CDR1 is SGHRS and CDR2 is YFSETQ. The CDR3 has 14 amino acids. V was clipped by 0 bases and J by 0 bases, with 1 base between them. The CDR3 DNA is TGCGCCAGCAGCTTGGGCTCTGGGGCCAACGTCCTGACTTTC. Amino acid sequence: CASSLGSGANVLTF. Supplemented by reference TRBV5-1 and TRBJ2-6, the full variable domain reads KAGVTQTPRYLIKTRGQQVTLSCSPISGHRSVSWYQQTPGQGLQFLFEYFSETQRNKGNFPGRFSGRQFSNSRSEMNVSTLELGDSALYLCASSLGSGANVLTFGAGSRLTVL.

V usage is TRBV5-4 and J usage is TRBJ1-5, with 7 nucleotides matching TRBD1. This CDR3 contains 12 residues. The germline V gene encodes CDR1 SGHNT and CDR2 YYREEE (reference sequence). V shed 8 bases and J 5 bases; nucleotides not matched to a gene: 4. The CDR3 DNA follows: TGTGCCAGTCACAGGGGCGATCAGCCCCAGCATTTT. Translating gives CASHRGDQPQHF.

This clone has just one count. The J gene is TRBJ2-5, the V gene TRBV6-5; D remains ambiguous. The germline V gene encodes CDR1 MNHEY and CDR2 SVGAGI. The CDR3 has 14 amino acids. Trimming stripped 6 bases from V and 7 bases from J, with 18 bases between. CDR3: CASRRGRLQWTQYF. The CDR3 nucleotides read TGTGCCAGCAGACGAGGACGGCTCCAATGGACCCAGTACTTC.

The CDR3 DNA reads as TGTGCCAGCAGCCAAGTTCGACATTCACCCCTCCACTTT. This sequence encodes CASSQVRHSPLHF. J is TRBJ1-6 and V is TRBV14; D uncertain. This CDR3 is 13 amino acids long. The germline CDR1 and CDR2 sequences are SGHDN and FVKESK. V shed 1 base and J shed 8 bases, with 6 bases lying between them.

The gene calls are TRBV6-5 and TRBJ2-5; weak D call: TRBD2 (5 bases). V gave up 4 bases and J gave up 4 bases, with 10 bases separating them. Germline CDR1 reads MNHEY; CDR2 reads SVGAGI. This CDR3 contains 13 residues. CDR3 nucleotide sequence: TGTGCCAGCAGTTGGACTCATGGAGAGACCCAGTACTTC. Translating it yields CASSWTHGETQYF.

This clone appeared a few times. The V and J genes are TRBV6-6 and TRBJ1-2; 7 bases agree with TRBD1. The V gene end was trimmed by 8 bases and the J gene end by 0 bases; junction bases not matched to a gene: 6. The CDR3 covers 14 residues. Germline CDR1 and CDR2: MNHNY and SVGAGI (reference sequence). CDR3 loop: CASLDRAANYGYTF. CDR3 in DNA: TGTGCCAGCCTTGACAGGGCCGCTAACTATGGCTACACCTTC.

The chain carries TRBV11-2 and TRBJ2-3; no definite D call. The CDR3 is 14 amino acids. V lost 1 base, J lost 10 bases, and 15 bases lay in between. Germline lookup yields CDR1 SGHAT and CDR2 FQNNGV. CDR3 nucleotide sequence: TGTGCCAGCAGCTTAGTTCGTCGCGGAAGGGCGCAGTATTTT. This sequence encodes CASSLVRRGRAQYF.

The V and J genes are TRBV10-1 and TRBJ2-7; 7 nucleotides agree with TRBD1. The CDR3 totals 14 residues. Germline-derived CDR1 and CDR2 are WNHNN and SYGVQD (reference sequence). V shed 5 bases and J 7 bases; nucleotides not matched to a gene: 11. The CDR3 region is CASSPGQRFREQYF. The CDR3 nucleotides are TGCGCCAGCAGTCCGGGACAGAGATTTCGGGAGCAGTACTTC.

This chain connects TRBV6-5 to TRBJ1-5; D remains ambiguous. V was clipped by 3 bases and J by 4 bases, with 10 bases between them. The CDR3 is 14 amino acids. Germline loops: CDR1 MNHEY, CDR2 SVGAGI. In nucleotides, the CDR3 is TGTGCCAGCAGTTATGTGGGTTCGAATCAGCCCCAGCATTTT. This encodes CASSYVGSNQPQHF.

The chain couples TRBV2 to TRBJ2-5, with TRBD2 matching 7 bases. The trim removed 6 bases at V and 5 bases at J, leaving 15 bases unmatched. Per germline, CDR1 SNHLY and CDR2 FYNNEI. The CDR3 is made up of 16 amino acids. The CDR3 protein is CASSQYVLASAETQYF. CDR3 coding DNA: TGTGCCAGCAGCCAGTACGTACTAGCGTCTGCGGAGACCCAGTACTTC.

For the CDR3, the DNA is TGCGCCAGCAGTGAACAGGCGTCTGCCGGGGAGCTGTTTTTT. This sequence encodes CASSEQASAGELFF. V gene TRBV10-1 combines with J gene TRBJ2-2; maybe TRBD1 (5 bases). The germline V gene encodes CDR1 WNHNN and CDR2 SYGVQD (reference sequence). The CDR3 has 14 amino acids. The V end was cut by 3 bases, the J end by 6 bases, with 11 bases between.

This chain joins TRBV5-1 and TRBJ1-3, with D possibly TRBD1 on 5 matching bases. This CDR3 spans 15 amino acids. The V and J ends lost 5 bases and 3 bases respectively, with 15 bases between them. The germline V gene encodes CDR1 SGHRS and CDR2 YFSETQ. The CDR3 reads CASSHQGGVGNTIYF. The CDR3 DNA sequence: TGCGCCAGCAGTCATCAGGGCGGCGTTGGAAACACCATATATTTT.